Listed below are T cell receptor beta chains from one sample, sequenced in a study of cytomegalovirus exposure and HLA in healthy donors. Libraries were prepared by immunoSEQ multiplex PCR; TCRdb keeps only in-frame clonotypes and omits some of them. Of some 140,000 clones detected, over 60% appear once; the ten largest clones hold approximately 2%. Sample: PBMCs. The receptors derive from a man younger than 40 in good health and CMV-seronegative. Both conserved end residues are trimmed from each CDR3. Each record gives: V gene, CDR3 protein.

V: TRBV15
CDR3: ATSSEGGRAETQY

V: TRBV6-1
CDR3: ASSGRDGGSGNTIY

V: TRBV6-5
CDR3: ASSKKGQGYGYT

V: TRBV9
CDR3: ASSPEAGGYEQY

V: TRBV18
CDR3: ASSPAEDATDTQY

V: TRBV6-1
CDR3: ASSDFNRAGELF

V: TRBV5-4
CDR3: ASSLGTSGSSDTQY

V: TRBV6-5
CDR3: ASSLREMQPQH

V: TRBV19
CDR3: ATGTGTGAIYGYT

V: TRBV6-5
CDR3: ASSYEAPGQGGEQY

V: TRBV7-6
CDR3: ASSWGLAETRGYEQF

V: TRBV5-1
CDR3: ASSYVGGQGTYGYT

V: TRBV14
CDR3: ASSPDRNYGYT

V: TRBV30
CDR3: AWSVMVEGHQPQH

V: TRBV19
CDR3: ASSIGTEPYEQY

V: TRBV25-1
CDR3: ASGNRGPGNTEAF

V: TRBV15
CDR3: ATSRDPPGQGNTGELF

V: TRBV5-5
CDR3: ASSSEQDKWYEQY

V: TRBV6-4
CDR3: ASSEGGSGFNEQF

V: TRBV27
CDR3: ASSFGGGDTGELF

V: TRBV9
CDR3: ASSVEAGSGANVLT

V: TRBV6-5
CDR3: ASRPGTLYEQY

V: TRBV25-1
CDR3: ASSDFYEQY

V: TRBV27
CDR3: ASQSGQNSYEQY

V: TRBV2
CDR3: ASSAGGRDEKLF

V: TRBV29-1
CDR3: SVARMGTGSYEQY

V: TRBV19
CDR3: ASSILGAPTEAF

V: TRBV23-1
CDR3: ASSQSPGLLSYNEQF

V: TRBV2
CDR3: ASTLATGDNEKLF

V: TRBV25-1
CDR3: ASSEHRAGELF

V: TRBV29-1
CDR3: SDDGNTEAF

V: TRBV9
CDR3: ASSVSPSVYGYT

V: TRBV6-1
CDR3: ASSDGDRSGGEQF

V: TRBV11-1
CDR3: ASSLARDSYMGEQY

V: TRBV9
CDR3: ASSAWGEPRSTDTQY

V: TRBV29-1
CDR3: SVELTASNYGYT

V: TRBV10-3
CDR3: AISRDRGILNYGYT

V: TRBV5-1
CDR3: ASGRGTSGSYEQY

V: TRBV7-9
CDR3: ASRGTSGSGELF

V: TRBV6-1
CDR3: ASRTGTGRTEAF

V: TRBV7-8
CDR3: ASSWVFNRGLSYEQY

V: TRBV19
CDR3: ASKREGFVELGYT

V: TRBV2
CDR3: ASSDWTSGYNEQF

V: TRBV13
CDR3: ASSSLGQIPPEQY

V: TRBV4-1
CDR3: ASSQVDILSYNEQF

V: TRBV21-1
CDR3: ASSTGQENSSGSYEQY

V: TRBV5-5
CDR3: ASTLTTGASEAF

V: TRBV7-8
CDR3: ASSLLRAGYEQY

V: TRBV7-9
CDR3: ASSLRIITDTQY

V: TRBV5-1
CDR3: ASSWGQGLAGAGTGELF

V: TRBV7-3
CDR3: ASSRDTSSYNEQF

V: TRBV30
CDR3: AWSRWNTEAF

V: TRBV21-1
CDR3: ASSKALSVESDTQY

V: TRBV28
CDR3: ASSPWTIGQETQY

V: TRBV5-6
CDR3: ASSAGSDTQY

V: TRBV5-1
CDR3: ASSLAPGQGYEKLF

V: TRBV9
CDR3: ASSVGQSNYGYT

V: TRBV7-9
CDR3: ASNPGQTVDTQY

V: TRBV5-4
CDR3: ASSELAGASDTQY